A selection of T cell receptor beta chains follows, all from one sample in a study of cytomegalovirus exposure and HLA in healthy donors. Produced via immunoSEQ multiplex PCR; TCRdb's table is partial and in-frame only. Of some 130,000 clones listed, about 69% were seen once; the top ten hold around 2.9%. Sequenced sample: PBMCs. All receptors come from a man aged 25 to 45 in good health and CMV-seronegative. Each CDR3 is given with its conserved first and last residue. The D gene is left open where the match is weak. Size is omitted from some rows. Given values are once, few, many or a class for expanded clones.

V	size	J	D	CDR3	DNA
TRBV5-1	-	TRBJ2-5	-	CASRILGGQETQYF	TGCGCCAGCAGGATCCTGGGGGGTCAAGAGACCCAGTACTTC
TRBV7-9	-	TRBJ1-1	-	CASSLGVWGLRNTEAFF	TGTGCCAGCAGCTTAGGGGTCTGGGGGCTACGGAACACTGAAGCTTTCTTT
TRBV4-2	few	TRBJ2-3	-	CASSQDRASVSRDTQYF	TGTGCCAGCAGCCAAGATCGGGCTAGCGTCAGTAGGGATACGCAGTATTTT
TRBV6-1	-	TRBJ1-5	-	CASRVSVTTEQPQHF	TGTGCCAGCAGGGTTTCAGTCACTACGGAGCAGCCCCAGCATTTT
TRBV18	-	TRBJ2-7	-	CASSPPTSSEQYF	TGTGCCAGCTCACCGCCCACTAGTTCCGAGCAGTACTTC
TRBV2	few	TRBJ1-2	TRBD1	CARGYSGQGTYGYTF	TGTGCCAGGGGATACTCCGGACAGGGGACCTATGGCTACACCTTC
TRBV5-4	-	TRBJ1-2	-	CASTRWTDSALDGYTF	TGTGCCAGCACCCGCTGGACCGATAGCGCGCTTGATGGCTACACCTTC
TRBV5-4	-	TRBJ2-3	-	CASSSGGTDTQYF	TGTGCCAGCAGCTCGGGGGGCACAGATACGCAGTATTTT
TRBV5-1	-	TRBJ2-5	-	CASSSLGGGYQETQYF	TGCGCCAGCAGCTCGCTAGGGGGGGGGTACCAAGAGACCCAGTACTTC
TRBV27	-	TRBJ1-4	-	CASSLLGAGEKLFF	TGTGCCAGCAGTTTATTGGGGGCAGGTGAAAAACTGTTTTTT
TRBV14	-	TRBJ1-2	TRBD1	CASSLWTGGRDGYTF	TGTGCCAGCAGCCTCTGGACAGGGGGCCGAGATGGCTACACCTTC
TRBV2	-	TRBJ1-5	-	CASKSGPNQNQPQHF	TGTGCCAGCAAAAGCGGGCCTAATCAGAATCAGCCCCAGCATTTT
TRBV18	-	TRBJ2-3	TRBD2	CAISLAPSGYTDTQYF	TGTGCCATCTCACTTGCCCCTAGCGGCTACACAGATACGCAGTATTTT
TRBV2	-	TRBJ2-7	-	CASSPGSSYEQYF	TGTGCCAGCAGCCCCGGGAGCTCCTACGAGCAGTACTTC
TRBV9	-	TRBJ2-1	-	CASSVATYNEQFF	TGTGCCAGCAGCGTGGCCACCTACAATGAGCAGTTCTTC
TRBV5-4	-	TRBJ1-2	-	CASSFSGMGGYTF	TGTGCCAGCAGCTTTTCAGGGATGGGTGGCTACACCTTC
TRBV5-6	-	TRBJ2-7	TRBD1	CASSYSGTGGVEQYF	TGTGCCAGCAGCTATTCCGGGACAGGGGGCGTCGAGCAGTACTTC